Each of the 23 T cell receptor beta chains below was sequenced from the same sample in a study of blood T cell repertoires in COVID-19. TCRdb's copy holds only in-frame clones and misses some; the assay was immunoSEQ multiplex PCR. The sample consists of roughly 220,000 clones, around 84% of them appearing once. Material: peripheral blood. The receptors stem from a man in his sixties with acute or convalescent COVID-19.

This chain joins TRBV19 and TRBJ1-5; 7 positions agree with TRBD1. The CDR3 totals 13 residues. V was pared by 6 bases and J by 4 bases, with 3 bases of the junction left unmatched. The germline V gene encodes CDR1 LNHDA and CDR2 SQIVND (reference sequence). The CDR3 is CASRRGQNQPQHF. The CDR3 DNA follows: TGTGCCAGTAGGAGGGGACAGAATCAGCCCCAGCATTTT.

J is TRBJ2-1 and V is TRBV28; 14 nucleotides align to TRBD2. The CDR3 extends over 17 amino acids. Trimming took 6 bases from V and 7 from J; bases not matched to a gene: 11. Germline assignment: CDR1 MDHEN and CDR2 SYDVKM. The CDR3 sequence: CASSPIGRTSGGNEQFF. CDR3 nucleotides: TGTGCCAGCAGCCCCATAGGCAGGACTAGCGGGGGGAATGAGCAGTTCTTC.

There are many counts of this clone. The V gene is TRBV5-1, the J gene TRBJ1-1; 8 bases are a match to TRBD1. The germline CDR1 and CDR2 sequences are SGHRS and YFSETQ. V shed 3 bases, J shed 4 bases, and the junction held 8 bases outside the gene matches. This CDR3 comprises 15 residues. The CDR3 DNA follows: TGCGCCAGCAGCTCAACGAACACAGGGGGCACTGAAGCTTTCTTT. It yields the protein CASSSTNTGGTEAFF.

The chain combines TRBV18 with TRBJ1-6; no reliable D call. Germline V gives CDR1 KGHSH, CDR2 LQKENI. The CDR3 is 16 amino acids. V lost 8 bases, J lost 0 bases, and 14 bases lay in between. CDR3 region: CASADFLSSYNSPLHF. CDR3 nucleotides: TGTGCCAGCGCGGACTTTCTAAGCTCCTATAATTCACCCCTCCACTTT.

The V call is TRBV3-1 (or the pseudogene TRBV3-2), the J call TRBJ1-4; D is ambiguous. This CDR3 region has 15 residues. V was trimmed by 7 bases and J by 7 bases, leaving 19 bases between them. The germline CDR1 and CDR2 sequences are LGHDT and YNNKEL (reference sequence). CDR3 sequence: CASTRRHWSREKLFF. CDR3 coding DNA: TGTGCCAGCACCCGTAGACATTGGTCGCGTGAAAAACTGTTTTTT.

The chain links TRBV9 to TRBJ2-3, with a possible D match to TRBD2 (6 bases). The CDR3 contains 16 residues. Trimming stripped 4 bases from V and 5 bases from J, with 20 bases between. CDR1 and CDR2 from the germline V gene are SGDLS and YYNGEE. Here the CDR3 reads CASSPWDWVRGDTQYF. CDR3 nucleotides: TGTGCCAGCAGCCCCTGGGACTGGGTACGGGGAGATACGCAGTATTTT.

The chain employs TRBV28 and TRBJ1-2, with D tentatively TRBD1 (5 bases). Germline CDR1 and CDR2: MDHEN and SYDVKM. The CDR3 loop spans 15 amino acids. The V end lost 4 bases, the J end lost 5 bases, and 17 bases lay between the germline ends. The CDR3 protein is CASSSPQGLSYGYTF. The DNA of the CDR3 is TGTGCCAGCAGTTCCCCGCAGGGTCTGAGTTATGGCTACACCTTC.

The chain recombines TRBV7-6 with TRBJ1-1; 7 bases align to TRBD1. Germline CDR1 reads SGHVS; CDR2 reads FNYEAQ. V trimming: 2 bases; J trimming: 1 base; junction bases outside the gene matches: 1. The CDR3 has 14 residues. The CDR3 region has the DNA TGTGCCAGCAGCTTACGACAGGGGAACACTGAAGCTTTCTTT. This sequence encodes CASSLRQGNTEAFF.

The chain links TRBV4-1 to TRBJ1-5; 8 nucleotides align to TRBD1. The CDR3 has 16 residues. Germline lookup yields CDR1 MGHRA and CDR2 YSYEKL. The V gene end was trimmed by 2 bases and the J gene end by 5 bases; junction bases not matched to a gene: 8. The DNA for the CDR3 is TGCGCCAGCAGCCAACAACCCGGGACAGGATATCAGCCCCAGCATTTT. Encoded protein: CASSQQPGTGYQPQHF.

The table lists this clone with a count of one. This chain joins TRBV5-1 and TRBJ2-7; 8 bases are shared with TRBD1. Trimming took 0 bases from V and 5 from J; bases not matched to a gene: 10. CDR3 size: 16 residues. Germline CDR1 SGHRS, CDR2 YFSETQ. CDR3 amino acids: CASSLVSAGGPHEQYF. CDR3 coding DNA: TGCGCCAGCAGCTTGGTATCGGCAGGGGGCCCCCACGAGCAGTACTTC.

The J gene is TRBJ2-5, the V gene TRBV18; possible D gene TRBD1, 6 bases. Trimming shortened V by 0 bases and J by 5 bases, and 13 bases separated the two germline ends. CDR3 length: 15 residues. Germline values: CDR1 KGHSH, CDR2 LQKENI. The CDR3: CASSPPSGVGETQYF. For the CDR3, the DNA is TGTGCCAGCTCACCACCGTCAGGGGTCGGGGAGACCCAGTACTTC. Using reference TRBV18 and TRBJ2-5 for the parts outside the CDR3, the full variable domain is NAGVMQNPRHLVRRRGQEARLRCSPMKGHSHVYWYRQLPEEGLKFMVYLQKENIIDESGMPKERFSAEFPKEGPSILRIQQVVRGDSAAYFCASSPPSGVGETQYFGPGTRLLVL.

CDR3 in DNA: TGTGCCACCAGTGCGTCCGGGACTAGCTTTCCCACAGATACGCAGTATTTT. Translation: CATSASGTSFPTDTQYF. The chain couples TRBV24-1 to TRBJ2-3; 9 bases line up with TRBD2. Germline V gene data show CDR1 as KGHDR and CDR2 as SFDVKD. The CDR3 is made up of 17 amino acids. Germline trimming cut 5 bases from V and 2 bases from J; bases unmatched to any gene: 10.

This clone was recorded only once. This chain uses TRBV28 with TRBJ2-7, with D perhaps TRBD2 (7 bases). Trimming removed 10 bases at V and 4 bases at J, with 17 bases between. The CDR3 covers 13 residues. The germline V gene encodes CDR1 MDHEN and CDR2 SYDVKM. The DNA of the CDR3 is TGTGCCACCGAAGGGGGGGGGACGTACGAGCAGTACTTC. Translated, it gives CATEGGGTYEQYF.

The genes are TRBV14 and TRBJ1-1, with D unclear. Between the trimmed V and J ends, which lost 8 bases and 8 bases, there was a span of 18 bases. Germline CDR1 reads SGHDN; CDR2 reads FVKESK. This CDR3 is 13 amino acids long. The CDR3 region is CASLRTGTLEAFF. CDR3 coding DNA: TGTGCCAGCCTTAGGACGGGAACCCTGGAAGCTTTCTTT.

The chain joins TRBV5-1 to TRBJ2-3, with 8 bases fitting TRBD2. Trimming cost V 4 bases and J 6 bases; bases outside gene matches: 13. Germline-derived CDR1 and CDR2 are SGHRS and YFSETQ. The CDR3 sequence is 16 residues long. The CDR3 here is CASSKGGNIAGDTQYF. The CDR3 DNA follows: TGCGCCAGCAGCAAAGGGGGGAACATAGCGGGGGATACGCAGTATTTT.

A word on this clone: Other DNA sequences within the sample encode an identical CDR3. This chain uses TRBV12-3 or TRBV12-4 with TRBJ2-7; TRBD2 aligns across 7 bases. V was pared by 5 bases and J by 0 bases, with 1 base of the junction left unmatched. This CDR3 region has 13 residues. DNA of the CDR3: TGTGCCAGCAGTACTAGCGACTCCTACGAGCAGTACTTC. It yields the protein CASSTSDSYEQYF.

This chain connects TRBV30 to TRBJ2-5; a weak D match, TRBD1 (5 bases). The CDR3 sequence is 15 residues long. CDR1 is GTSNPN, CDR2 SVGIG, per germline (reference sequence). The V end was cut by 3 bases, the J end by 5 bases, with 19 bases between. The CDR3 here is CAWSALPGLWETQYF. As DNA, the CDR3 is TGTGCCTGGAGCGCCCTGCCAGGGCTATGGGAGACCCAGTACTTC.

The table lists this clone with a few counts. The CDR3, as DNA: TGTGCCAGCAGCTCGCACCCCACACAGGGGCTTAATGAAAAACTGTTTTTT. It specifies CASSSHPTQGLNEKLFF. V gene TRBV7-9 combines with J gene TRBJ1-4; 7 bases map to TRBD1. The CDR3 extends over 17 amino acids. J lost 4 bases, V lost 4 bases, and 12 bases had no gene match. Germline CDR1 and CDR2: SEHNR and FQNEAQ (reference sequence).

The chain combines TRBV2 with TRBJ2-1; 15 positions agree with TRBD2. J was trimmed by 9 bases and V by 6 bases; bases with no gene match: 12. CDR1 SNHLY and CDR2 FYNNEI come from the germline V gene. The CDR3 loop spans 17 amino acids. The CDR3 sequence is CASRYRRTSGGATEQFF. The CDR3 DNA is TGTGCCAGCAGATACCGGCGGACTAGCGGGGGGGCAACTGAGCAGTTCTTC.

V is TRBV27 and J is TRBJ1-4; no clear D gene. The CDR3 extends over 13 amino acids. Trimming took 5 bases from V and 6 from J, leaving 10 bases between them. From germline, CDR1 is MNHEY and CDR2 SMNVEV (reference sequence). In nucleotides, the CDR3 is TGTGCCAGCAGTAACCTTGCGGATGAAAAACTGTTTTTT. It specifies CASSNLADEKLFF. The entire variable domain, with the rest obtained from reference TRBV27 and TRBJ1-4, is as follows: EAQVTQNPRYLITVTGKKLTVTCSQNMNHEYMSWYRQDPGLGLRQIYYSMNVEVTDKGDVPEGYKVSRKEKRNFPLILESPSPNQTSLYFCASSNLADEKLFFGSGTQLSVL.

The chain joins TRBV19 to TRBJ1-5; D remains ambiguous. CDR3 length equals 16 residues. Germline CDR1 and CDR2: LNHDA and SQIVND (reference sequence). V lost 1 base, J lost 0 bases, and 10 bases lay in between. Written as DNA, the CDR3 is TGTGCCAGTAGTATAGTTGGAGGACGTAGCAATCAGCCCCAGCATTTT. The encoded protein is CASSIVGGRSNQPQHF.

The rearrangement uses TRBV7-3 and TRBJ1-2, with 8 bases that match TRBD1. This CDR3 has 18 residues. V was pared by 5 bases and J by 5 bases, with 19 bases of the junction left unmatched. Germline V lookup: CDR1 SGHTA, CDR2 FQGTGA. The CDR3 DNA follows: TGTGCCAGCAGCACTGAATGGAGGAAACGGGACAGGACTTATGGCTACACCTTC. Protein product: CASSTEWRKRDRTYGYTF.

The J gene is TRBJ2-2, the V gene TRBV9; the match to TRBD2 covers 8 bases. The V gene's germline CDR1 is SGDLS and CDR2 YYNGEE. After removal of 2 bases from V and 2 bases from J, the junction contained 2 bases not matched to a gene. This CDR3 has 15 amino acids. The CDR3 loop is CASSVAGGNTGELFF. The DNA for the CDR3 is TGTGCCAGCAGCGTGGCGGGGGGTAACACCGGGGAGCTGTTTTTT.